This T cell receptor (beta chain) originates from a study of regulatory T cells in long-lasting Graves disease. The germline gives CDR1 MNHNS, CDR2 SASEGT. The CDR3 sequence is 15 residues long. V was shortened by 2 bases and J by 6 bases, with 14 bases between the two germline ends. Construction of the TCR beta libraries employed iRepertoire HTBI primers in conjunction with Arm-PCR of CDR3 regions. In the authors' methods: Overall, samples carried approximately 60 TRBV and around 15 TRBJ segments. TCRdb called the multiplex PCR reads again in MiXCR, with one record for every CDR3 protein. TCRdb, rather than the study authors, made the V and J calls. The table has 600,000 to 650,000 distinct CDR3 sequences, about 16% seen once. Time point noted: newly diagnosed GD, antithyroid drugs for less than 3 months. RNA isolated from PBMCs was used to make the TCR library. This clonotype was seen many times. This sample was shared with a second study, whose subject was T cells in Graves' hyperthyroidism and ophthalmopathy. From that report: Patients were excluded for uncontrolled infection, other autoimmune disease, pregnancy or lactation.

The TCR sequence derives from a woman in her twenties or thirties with Graves disease. V usage is TRBV6-1 and J usage is TRBJ1-5; D is possibly TRBD1 (6 bases). Here the sequenced sample was peripheral blood mononuclear cells (PBMCs), taken at new diagnosis, from a patient treated with antithyroid drugs. DNA for the CDR3: TGTGCCAGCAGTGAATCGATACAGGGAGGTCAGCCCCAGCATTTT. Translating it yields CASSESIQGGQPQHF.